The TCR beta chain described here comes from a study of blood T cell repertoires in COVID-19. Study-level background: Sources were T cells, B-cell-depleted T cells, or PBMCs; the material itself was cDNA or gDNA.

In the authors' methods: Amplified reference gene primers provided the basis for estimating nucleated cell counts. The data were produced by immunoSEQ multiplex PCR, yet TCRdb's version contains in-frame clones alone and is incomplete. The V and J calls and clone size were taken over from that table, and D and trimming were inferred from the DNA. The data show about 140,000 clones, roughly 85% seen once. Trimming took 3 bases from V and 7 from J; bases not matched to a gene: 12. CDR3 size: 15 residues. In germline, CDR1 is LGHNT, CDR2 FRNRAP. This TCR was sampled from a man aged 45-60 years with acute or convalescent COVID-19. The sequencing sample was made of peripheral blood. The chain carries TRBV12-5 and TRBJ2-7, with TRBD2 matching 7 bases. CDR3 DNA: TGTGCTAGTGGTTTCACGGGGGAGGGCGTCCGGGAGCAGTACTTC. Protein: CASGFTGEGVREQYF.